Sequencing of this T cell receptor beta chain was carried out in a study of blood T cell repertoires in COVID-19 (dated by TCRdb to 2018 to 2021). About the study as a whole: The collaborator samples originated in the United States, Italy and Spain and spanned the acute and convalescent phases of COVID-19. The prospective study material was composed of cDNA or gDNA derived from T cells, B-cell-depleted T cells, or PBMCs. The dataset comprised deeply sampled blood TCRbeta repertoires from subjects exposed to, actively infected with, or recovered from COVID-19. The repertoires were made available in a free public database intended to serve as a resource for research on the immune response to SARS-CoV-2. Samples were obtained from the ongoing ImmuneRACE study (first 160 participants) and from about 1,300 subjects provided by 6 global collaborators. Nearly every sample came with metadata listing a de-identified subject ID, COVID-19 status, age in years and sex. HLA class I and class II types, where available, came from metadata supplied by the sample provider rather than from assay-based typing. Findings and caveats that apply to the study as a whole: The quantity of clinical and demographic metadata differed by source and by participant and was supplied without curation.

CDR1 and CDR2, looked up from the germline V gene, are SGHNT and YENEEA. The CDR3 sequence holds 14 residues, the cysteine and phenylalanine included. Only the CDR3 region is kept as DNA, spanning 42 bases read in frame from base 1. V and J lose 5 bases and 1 base, and a span of 11 bases separates them. The immunoSEQ Assay, a bias-controlled multiplex PCR, was used to amplify TCRbeta CDR3 regions from genomic DNA. On the study's bioinformatics: Nucleated cell counts per sample were estimated from amplification of reference gene primers within the assay. To quantify the absolute abundance of each unique TCRbeta CDR3 rearrangement, sequence reads were collapsed and filtered. For each sample, productive Simpson clonality was calculated by taking the square root of Simpson's diversity index across productive rearrangements. The table comes from immuneACCESS by way of TCRdb, which keeps in-frame sequences with V and J called. Part of the clones is missing from these tables; in studies checked, under half for an unresolved V gene and the rest for unknown reasons. V, J and clone size derive from that table, while D and trimming were established from the DNA sequence. The sample yields 270,000 or so clones; about nine tenths were counted once. Of the sample, 0.95% to 1.5% is held by the ten largest clones.

Participants in the prospective study were aged about 18 to 95 years, lived in 20 to 25 United States geographic areas, and enrolled through a virtual design. In the prospective study, cohorts were assigned on the basis of participant-reported clinical history obtained from a screening survey and a study questionnaire. In the prospective study, whole blood, serum and a nasopharyngeal or oropharyngeal swab were collected from each participant by mobile phlebotomists. Over an approximately two-month period, participants in the prospective study had the option of providing additional blood draws and questionnaires. Prospective study blood samples were shipped either frozen or at room temperature before DNA extraction. On this clone itself: Its target antigen remains unknown. Base quality data are lacking; no much larger clone is found one base away.

This receptor was obtained from a woman between 35 and 50 years old with acute COVID-19. The sample taken for sequencing was PBMCs or T cells enriched from blood (not recorded which). The chain employs TRBV11-3 and TRBJ1-1, with no confidently assigned D gene. Read as DNA, the sequence is TGTGCCAGCAGCCATCGCCGGGGGAACACTGAAGCTTTCTTT. Its protein reads: CASSHRRGNTEAFF.